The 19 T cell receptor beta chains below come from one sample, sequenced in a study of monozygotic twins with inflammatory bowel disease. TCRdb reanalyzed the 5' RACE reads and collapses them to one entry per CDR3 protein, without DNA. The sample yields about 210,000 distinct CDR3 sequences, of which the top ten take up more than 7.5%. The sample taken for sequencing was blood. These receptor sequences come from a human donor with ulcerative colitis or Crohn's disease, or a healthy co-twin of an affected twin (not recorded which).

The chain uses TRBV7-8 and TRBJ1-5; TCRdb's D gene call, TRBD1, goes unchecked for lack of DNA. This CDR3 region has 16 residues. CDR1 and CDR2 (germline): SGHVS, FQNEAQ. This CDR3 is CASSSGTGKGNQPQHF. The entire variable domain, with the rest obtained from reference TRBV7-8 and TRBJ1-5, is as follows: GAGVSQSPRYKVAKRGQDVALRCDPISGHVSLFWYQQALGQGPEFLTYFQNEAQLDKSGLPSDRFFAERPEGSVSTLKIQRTQQEDSAVYLCASSSGTGKGNQPQHFGDGTRLSIL.

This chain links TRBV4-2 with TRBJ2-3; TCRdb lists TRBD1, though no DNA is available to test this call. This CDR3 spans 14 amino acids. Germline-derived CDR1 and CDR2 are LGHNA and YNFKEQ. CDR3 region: CASSLQGGTDTQYF.

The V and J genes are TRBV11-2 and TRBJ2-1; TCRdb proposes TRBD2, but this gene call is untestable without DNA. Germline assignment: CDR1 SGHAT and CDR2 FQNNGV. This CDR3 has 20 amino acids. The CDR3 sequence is CASSSLPGLANLGAYNEQFF.

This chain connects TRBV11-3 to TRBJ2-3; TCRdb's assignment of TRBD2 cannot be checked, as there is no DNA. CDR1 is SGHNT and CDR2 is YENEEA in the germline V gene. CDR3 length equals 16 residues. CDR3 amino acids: CASSSSGGAGADTQYF. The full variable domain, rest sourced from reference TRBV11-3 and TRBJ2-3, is EAGVVQSPRYKIIEKKQPVAFWCNPISGHNTLYWYLQNLGQGPELLIRYENEEAVDDSQLPKDRFSAERLKGVDSTLKIQPAELGDSAVYLCASSSSGGAGADTQYFGPGTRLTVL.

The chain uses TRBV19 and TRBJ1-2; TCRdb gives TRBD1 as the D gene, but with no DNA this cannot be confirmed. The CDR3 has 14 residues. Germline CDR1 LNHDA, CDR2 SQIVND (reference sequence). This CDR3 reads CASSRQDRAGSYTF.

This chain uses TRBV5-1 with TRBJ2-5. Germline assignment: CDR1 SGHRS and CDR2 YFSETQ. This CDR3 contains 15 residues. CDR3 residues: CASSLQAGSKETQYF. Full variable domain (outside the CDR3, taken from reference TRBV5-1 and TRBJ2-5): KAGVTQTPRYLIKTRGQQVTLSCSPISGHRSVSWYQQTPGQGLQFLFEYFSETQRNKGNFPGRFSGRQFSNSRSEMNVSTLELGDSALYLCASSLQAGSKETQYFGPGTRLLVL.

The CDR3 is CASSMASGTNYGYTF. The rearrangement joins TRBV5-1 to TRBJ1-2. CDR1 and CDR2 from the germline V gene are SGHRS and YFSETQ. The CDR3 sequence is 15 residues long. The full variable domain, in which reference TRBV5-1 and TRBJ1-2 provide the parts outside the CDR3, is KAGVTQTPRYLIKTRGQQVTLSCSPISGHRSVSWYQQTPGQGLQFLFEYFSETQRNKGNFPGRFSGRQFSNSRSEMNVSTLELGDSALYLCASSMASGTNYGYTFGSGTRLTVV.

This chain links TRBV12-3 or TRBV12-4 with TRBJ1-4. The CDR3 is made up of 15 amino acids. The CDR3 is CASSSGPATNEKLFF.

The chain's CDR3 is CAWSGFPGLARTGELFF. This chain joins TRBV30 and TRBJ2-2; lacking DNA, the TRBD2 call made by TCRdb goes unchecked. Germline V gene data show CDR1 as GTSNPN and CDR2 as SVGIG (reference sequence). The CDR3 runs 17 residues.

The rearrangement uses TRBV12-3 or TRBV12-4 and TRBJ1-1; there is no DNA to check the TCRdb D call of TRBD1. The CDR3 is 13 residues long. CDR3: CASEGQGNTEAFF.

The CDR3 spells CASSLDPGGADGYTF. The V call is TRBV11-2, the J call TRBJ1-2; TCRdb outputs TRBD1, but without DNA this stays unchecked. Germline-derived CDR1 and CDR2 are SGHAT and FQNNGV. The CDR3 consists of 15 residues.

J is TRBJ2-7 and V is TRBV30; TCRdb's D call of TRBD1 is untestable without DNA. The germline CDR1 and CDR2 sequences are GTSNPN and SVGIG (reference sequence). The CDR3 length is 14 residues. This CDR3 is CAWSVGSGGYEQYF.

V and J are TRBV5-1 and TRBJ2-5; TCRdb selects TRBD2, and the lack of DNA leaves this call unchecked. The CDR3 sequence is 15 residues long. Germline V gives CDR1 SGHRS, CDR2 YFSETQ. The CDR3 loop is CASSISPGRQETQYF.

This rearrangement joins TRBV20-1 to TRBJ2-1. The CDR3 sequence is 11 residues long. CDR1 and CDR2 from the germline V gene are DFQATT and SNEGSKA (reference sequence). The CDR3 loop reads CSAREVYEQFF.

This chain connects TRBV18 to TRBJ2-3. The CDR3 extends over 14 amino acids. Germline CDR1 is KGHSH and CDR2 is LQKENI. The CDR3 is CASSPGPSADTQYF. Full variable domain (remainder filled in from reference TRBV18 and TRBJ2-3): NAGVMQNPRHLVRRRGQEARLRCSPMKGHSHVYWYRQLPEEGLKFMVYLQKENIIDESGMPKERFSAEFPKEGPSILRIQQVVRGDSAAYFCASSPGPSADTQYFGPGTRLTVL.

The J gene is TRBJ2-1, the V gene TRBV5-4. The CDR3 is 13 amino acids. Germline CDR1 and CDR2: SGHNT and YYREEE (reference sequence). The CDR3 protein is CASNKESYNEQFF. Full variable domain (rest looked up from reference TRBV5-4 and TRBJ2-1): ETGVTQSPTHLIKTRGQQVTLRCSSQSGHNTVSWYQQALGQGPQFIFQYYREEENGRGNFPPRFSGLQFPNYSSELNVNALELDDSALYLCASNKESYNEQFFGPGTRLTVL.

The CDR3 reads CSARGVSGRPDTGELFF. This chain joins TRBV20-1 and TRBJ2-2; TCRdb designates TRBD2, a call that cannot be tested without DNA. The CDR3 totals 17 residues. Germline assignment: CDR1 DFQATT and CDR2 SNEGSKA (reference sequence).

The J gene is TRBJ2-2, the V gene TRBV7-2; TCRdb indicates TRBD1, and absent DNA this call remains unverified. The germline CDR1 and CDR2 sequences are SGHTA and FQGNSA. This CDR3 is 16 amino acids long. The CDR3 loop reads CASRAWGAANTGELFF. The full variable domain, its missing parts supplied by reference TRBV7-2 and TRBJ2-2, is GAGVSQSPSNKVTEKGKDVELRCDPISGHTALYWYRQSLGQGLEFLIYFQGNSAPDKSGLPSDRFSAERTGGSVSTLTIQRTQQEDSAVYLCASRAWGAANTGELFFGEGSRLTVL.

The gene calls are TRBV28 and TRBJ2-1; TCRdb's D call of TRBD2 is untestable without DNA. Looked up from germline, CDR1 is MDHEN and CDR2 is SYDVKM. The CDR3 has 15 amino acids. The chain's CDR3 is CASRLRDYSYNEQFF.